These 2 T cell receptor beta chains were all obtained from the same sample, sequenced in a study of T cell changes during pregnancy in multiple sclerosis. Data came from immunoSEQ multiplex PCR; TCRdb stores just in-frame clones and leaves some out. The table has about 38,000 clones, roughly nine tenths seen once; the top ten hold 5% to 6.5%. Source: CD8+ T cells from peripheral blood mononuclear cells, taken in the second trimester of pregnancy. These receptors were obtained from a female donor with multiple sclerosis, enrolled in a pregnancy study.

The chain uses TRBV6-6 and TRBJ2-7, with D perhaps matching TRBD1 (5 bases). Trimming shortened V by 4 bases and J by 2 bases, and 9 bases separated the two germline ends. The germline CDR1 and CDR2 sequences are MNHNY and SVGAGI (reference sequence). CDR3 length equals 13 residues. The CDR3 sequence: CASSWGRTYEQYF. The DNA for the CDR3 is TGTGCCAGCAGTTGGGGCAGGACCTACGAGCAGTACTTC.

This rearrangement joins TRBV27 to TRBJ1-4; the match to TRBD1 covers 7 bases. CDR1 and CDR2 from the germline V gene are MNHEY and SMNVEV (reference sequence). V trimming: 5 bases; J trimming: 5 bases; junction bases outside the gene matches: 8. This CDR3 is built from 15 residues. CDR3 nucleotide sequence: TGTGCCAGCAGTCCCCTAAGGGGGCGAAATGAAAAACTGTTTTTT. Its translation is CASSPLRGRNEKLFF.